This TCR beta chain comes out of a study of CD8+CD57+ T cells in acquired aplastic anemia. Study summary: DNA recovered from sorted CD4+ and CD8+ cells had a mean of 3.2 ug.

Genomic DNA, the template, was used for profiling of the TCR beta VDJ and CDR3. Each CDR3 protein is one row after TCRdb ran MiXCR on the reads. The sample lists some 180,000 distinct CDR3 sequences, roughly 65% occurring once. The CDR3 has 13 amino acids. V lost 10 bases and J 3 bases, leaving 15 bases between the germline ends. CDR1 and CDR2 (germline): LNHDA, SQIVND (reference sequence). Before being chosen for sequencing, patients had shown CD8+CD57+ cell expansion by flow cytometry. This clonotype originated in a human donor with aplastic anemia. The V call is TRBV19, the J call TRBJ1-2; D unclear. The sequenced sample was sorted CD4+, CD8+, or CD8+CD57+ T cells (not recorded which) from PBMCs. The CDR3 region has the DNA TGTGCCACCTTCAGTATTTGGGACTATGGCTACACCTTC. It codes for CATFSIWDYGYTF.